A selection of T cell receptor beta chains follows, all from one sample in a study of beta chain features in type 1 diabetes. Here immunoSEQ multiplex PCR was the method, and the copy in TCRdb shows in-frame clones only, minus some. The sample carries 230,000 or so clones, around 15% recorded once. Material: naive CD4+ T cells from blood. These receptors came from a man aged 25-40 years with type 1 diabetes. Each CDR3 is given with its conserved first and last residue. The D gene is left open where the match is weak. Only part of the rows carry a size: once, few, many, or a class if the clone is expanded.

J gene	V gene	D gene	clone size	CDR3 protein	CDR3 DNA
TRBJ1-1	TRBV7-9	TRBD1	few	CASSFMGQDAEAFF	TGTGCCAGCAGCTTTATGGGACAGGACGCTGAAGCTTTCTTT
TRBJ2-7	TRBV28	TRBD2	few	CAAWTSGSPYEQYF	TGTGCGGCCTGGACTAGCGGGAGTCCCTACGAGCAGTACTTC
TRBJ2-7	TRBV7-9	.	few	CASSSALGQYF	TGTGCCAGCAGCTCGGCGCTGGGGCAGTACTTC
TRBJ1-1	TRBV28	.	few	CASRGLGSKAFF	TGTGCCAGCAGAGGGTTAGGGAGTAAAGCTTTCTTT
TRBJ1-3	TRBV4-2	.	few	CASSQDYRHSGNTIYF	TGTGCCAGCAGCCAAGATTACCGCCACTCTGGAAACACCATATATTTT
TRBJ2-5	TRBV5-4	.	.	CASSLAVQGETQYF	TGTGCCAGCAGCTTGGCCGTCCAGGGGGAGACCCAGTACTTC
TRBJ2-1	TRBV29-1	TRBD1	.	CSVGPAQGATYNEQFF	TGCAGCGTTGGGCCCGCACAGGGGGCCACCTACAATGAGCAGTTCTTC
TRBJ2-1	TRBV14	.	.	CASSQAALATQFF	TGTGCCAGCAGCCAAGCAGCCCTAGCGACGCAGTTCTTC
TRBJ2-2	TRBV7-2	.	.	CASSPDWVALFF	TGTGCCAGCAGTCCTGACTGGGTAGCGCTGTTTTTT
TRBJ1-2	TRBV9	.	.	CASSVVKSDGYTF	TGTGCCAGCAGCGTAGTTAAATCTGATGGCTACACCTTC
TRBJ2-7	TRBV20-1	.	.	CSAREYEQYF	TGCAGTGCTAGGGAGTACGAGCAGTACTTC
TRBJ2-7	TRBV28	.	.	CASSSRGGGYEQYF	TGTGCCAGCAGTTCCCGTGGAGGGGGCTACGAGCAGTACTTC
TRBJ1-3	TRBV30	.	few	CAWSVLADTIYF	TGTGCCTGGAGTGTACTGGCGGACACCATATATTTT
TRBJ2-5	TRBV4-1	TRBD2	.	CASSQTGTSGQETQYF	TGCGCCAGCAGCCAAACCGGGACTAGCGGGCAAGAGACCCAGTACTTC
TRBJ2-1	TRBV5-1	TRBD1	few	CASSSGQQAYNEQFF	TGCGCCAGCAGCTCGGGACAGCAGGCCTACAATGAGCAGTTCTTC
TRBJ2-1	TRBV7-8	TRBD1	few	CASSSIGLRDRDNEQFF	TGTGCCAGCAGCTCTATTGGGTTGCGGGACAGGGACAATGAGCAGTTCTTC
TRBJ2-1	TRBV5-4	.	.	CASSLAGPYNEQFF	TGTGCCAGCAGCTTGGCGGGACCATACAATGAGCAGTTCTTC
TRBJ1-2	TRBV23-1	.	.	CASSQFPVPGYGYTF	TGCGCCAGCAGTCAATTCCCGGTGCCGGGGTATGGCTACACCTTC
TRBJ2-4	TRBV14	.	few	CASSQVNQGFQYF	TGTGCCAGCAGCCAAGTGAACCAGGGCTTTCAGTACTTC
TRBJ2-4	TRBV6-5	.	.	CASSYRSPVAKNIQYF	TGTGCCAGCAGTTACAGAAGCCCCGTAGCCAAAAACATTCAGTACTTC